The 24 T cell receptor beta chains in this list originate from one sample, sequenced in a study of blood T cell repertoires in COVID-19. Some clones are missing from TCRdb's copy, which holds only in-frame ones; the method was immunoSEQ multiplex PCR. The table includes 200,000 to 250,000 clones, around nine tenths detected once. Sequencing was carried out using peripheral blood. These receptors were collected from a man aged 60 to 75 with acute or convalescent COVID-19.

This rearrangement joins TRBV19 to TRBJ1-5; the D gene is possibly TRBD1 (5 bases). V lost 3 bases and J lost 2, with 14 bases in between. This CDR3 contains 16 residues. Germline loops: CDR1 LNHDA, CDR2 SQIVND (reference sequence). The CDR3 protein is CASSIGQGLGNQPQHF. The CDR3 DNA reads as TGTGCCAGTAGTATTGGTCAGGGTTTGGGCAATCAGCCCCAGCATTTT.

CDR3 loop: CASSEARGTDTQYF. The CDR3 nucleotides are TGTGCCAGCAGTGAAGCCCGGGGGACAGATACGCAGTATTTT. This rearrangement joins TRBV2 to TRBJ2-3, with a possible D match to TRBD2 (6 bases). The CDR3 consists of 14 residues. V was clipped by 0 bases and J by 3 bases, with 7 bases between them. CDR1 is SNHLY, CDR2 FYNNEI, per germline.

V usage is TRBV15 and J usage is TRBJ2-3; tentative D call: TRBD2 (5 bases). CDR1 and CDR2 (germline): LNHNV, YYDKDF (reference sequence). This CDR3 region has 17 residues. Trimming removed 2 bases from V and 0 bases from J, with 15 bases in between. CDR3 sequence reads: CATSRRGLGGSTDTQYF. Here the CDR3 DNA reads TGTGCCACCAGCAGACGGGGTCTGGGCGGAAGCACAGATACGCAGTATTTT.

The chain links TRBV7-2 to TRBJ1-5, with D perhaps matching TRBD1 (6 bases). The CDR3 consists of 16 residues. V lost 5 bases to trimming and J lost 1 base, with 15 bases between them. Germline V lookup: CDR1 SGHTA, CDR2 FQGNSA. The CDR3, as DNA: TGTGCCAGCAGCGGTCTAGGGGGTGGAAGCAATCAGCCCCAGCATTTT. Translating gives CASSGLGGGSNQPQHF.

The chain carries TRBV3-1 (or the pseudogene TRBV3-2) and TRBJ2-7, with 11 bases aligning to TRBD2. J gave up 3 bases and V 1 base, and 5 bases lay outside the gene matches. Germline CDR1 and CDR2: LGHDT and YNNKEL (reference sequence). The CDR3 totals 16 residues. The CDR3 bases are TGTGCCAGCAGCCAAGTAGGGCTAGCGGGGGGCTACGAGCAGTACTTC. Its translation is CASSQVGLAGGYEQYF.

The chain combines TRBV5-6 with TRBJ2-7; D perhaps matches TRBD1 (5 bases). This CDR3 spans 17 amino acids. V gave up 1 base and J gave up 2 bases, with 19 bases separating them. Looked up from germline, CDR1 is SGHDT and CDR2 is YYEEEE. CDR3 coding DNA: TGTGCCAGCAGCTTGTTTGGATCTCAGGGCCAAACCTACGAGCAGTACTTC. It encodes CASSLFGSQGQTYEQYF.

This sequence joins TRBV5-1 and TRBJ2-6; maybe TRBD1 (5 bases). Germline CDR1 SGHRS, CDR2 YFSETQ. V was shortened by 4 bases and J by 4 bases, with 12 bases between the two germline ends. CDR3 length: 15 amino acids. The CDR3 loop reads CASSTQGMGANVLTF. CDR3 nucleotides: TGCGCCAGCAGCACCCAGGGTATGGGGGCCAACGTCCTGACTTTC. Drawing the rest from reference TRBV5-1 and TRBJ2-6, the complete variable domain is KAGVTQTPRYLIKTRGQQVTLSCSPISGHRSVSWYQQTPGQGLQFLFEYFSETQRNKGNFPGRFSGRQFSNSRSEMNVSTLELGDSALYLCASSTQGMGANVLTFGAGSRLTVL.

This clone was seen once. This chain links TRBV29-1 with TRBJ2-1, with D unclear. V lost 3 bases and J 7 bases, leaving 4 bases between the germline ends. CDR3 length: 10 amino acids. Germline CDR1 and CDR2: SQVTM and ANQGSEA. In DNA form, the CDR3 reads TGCAGCGTTGACAGGAATGAGCAGTTCTTC. As protein: CSVDRNEQFF.

The chain employs TRBV5-1 and TRBJ1-2; TRBD1 aligns across 7 bases. The germline CDR1 and CDR2 sequences are SGHRS and YFSETQ. The CDR3 extends over 15 amino acids. With V trimmed by 5 bases and J by 0 bases, 7 bases remained unmatched. The CDR3 DNA reads TGCGCCAGCAGTCGCGGGACAGACGCTAACTATGGCTACACCTTC. Translation: CASSRGTDANYGYTF.

The J gene is TRBJ1-1, the V gene TRBV11-2, with 8 bases that match TRBD1. The CDR3 is 18 amino acids. Germline assignment: CDR1 SGHAT and CDR2 FQNNGV. V lost 1 base, J lost 5 bases, and 15 bases stayed unmatched. CDR3 sequence (DNA): TGTGCCAGCAGCTTAGGGGTTAGCAGGGGGCGCGAGGGGACTGAAGCTTTCTTT. Encoded protein: CASSLGVSRGREGTEAFF.

CDR3 nucleotides: TGTGCCAGCAGTTTATGGAATCTAGCGGGGGGGCCCGGGGAGCTGTTTTTT. Translation gives CASSLWNLAGGPGELFF. V usage is TRBV28 and J usage is TRBJ2-2, with 12 bases matching TRBD2. CDR3 size: 17 residues. The germline V gene has CDR1 MDHEN and CDR2 SYDVKM. Losses at the gene ends were 0 bases for V and 6 bases for J; bases not matched to a gene: 5.

The chain joins TRBV6-6 to TRBJ1-5; the D gene is possibly TRBD1 (6 bases). Germline lookup yields CDR1 MNHNY and CDR2 SVGAGI (reference sequence). Trimming took 7 bases from V and 3 from J, leaving 13 bases between them. The CDR3 runs to 14 residues. The CDR3 is CASTPTGSNQPQHF. The CDR3 bases are TGTGCCAGCACTCCGACAGGTTCCAATCAGCCCCAGCATTTT.

This chain links TRBV7-6 with TRBJ2-3, with 9 bases fitting TRBD1. Germline CDR1 is SGHVS and CDR2 is FNYEAQ. Trimming took 5 bases from V and 2 from J; bases not matched to a gene: 17. The CDR3 has 19 residues. CDR3 sequence (DNA): TGTGCCAGCAGCCAAGATTCCGGGACAGGGAGAGTTTACACAGATACGCAGTATTTT. Translation gives CASSQDSGTGRVYTDTQYF. Filled out from reference TRBV7-6 and TRBJ2-3, the complete variable domain reads GAGVSQSPRYKVTKRGQDVALRCDPISGHVSLYWYRQALGQGPEFLTYFNYEAQQDKSGLPNDRFSAERPEGSISTLTIQRTEQRDSAMYRCASSQDSGTGRVYTDTQYFGPGTRLTVL.

V and J are TRBV9 and TRBJ1-2; D uncertain. V was trimmed by 0 bases and J by 6 bases, leaving 18 bases between them. Germline CDR1 is SGDLS and CDR2 is YYNGEE. The length of the CDR3 is 16 residues. This CDR3 reads CASSVVEGTAPNGYTF. In DNA form, the CDR3 reads TGTGCCAGCAGCGTAGTCGAGGGTACAGCGCCGAATGGCTACACCTTC.

V is TRBV7-3 and J is TRBJ2-2, with 10 nucleotides matching TRBD1. Germline V CDR1 and CDR2: SGHTA, FQGTGA. This CDR3 is built from 15 residues. With V trimmed by 5 bases and J by 6 bases, 6 bases remained unmatched. DNA for the CDR3: TGTGCCAGCAGCAGGGACAGGGGTGTGGCCGGGGAGCTGTTTTTT. Translated, it gives CASSRDRGVAGELFF.

The gene calls are TRBV11-2 and TRBJ1-1; D remains unclear. Trimming took off 8 bases at V and 1 base at J, with 17 bases between the two ends. Germline CDR1 is SGHAT and CDR2 is FQNNGV. This CDR3 has 15 amino acids. The CDR3 loop reads CASDWRHPPNTEAFF. The CDR3 nucleotides read TGTGCCAGCGACTGGCGGCACCCTCCGAACACTGAAGCTTTCTTT.

The chain employs TRBV4-2 and TRBJ2-3; 7 bases fit TRBD2. The CDR3 runs 18 residues. J gave up 2 bases and V 0 bases, and 11 bases lay outside the gene matches. Germline V gives CDR1 LGHNA, CDR2 YNFKEQ. CDR3 sequence reads: CASSQDQGASGLTDTQYF. CDR3 in DNA: TGTGCCAGCAGCCAAGATCAGGGAGCTAGCGGCCTCACAGATACGCAGTATTTT.

The V call is TRBV6-5, the J call TRBJ1-3; 7 nucleotides agree with TRBD1. Trimming at V came to 7 bases and at J to 7 bases, leaving 13 bases not matched to a gene. Germline V gene sequence: CDR1 MNHEY, CDR2 SVGAGI. There are 15 residues in the CDR3. The CDR3 is CASTLPSTGKNTIYF. The CDR3 coding sequence is TGTGCCAGCACCCTCCCATCGACAGGGAAGAACACCATATATTTT.

This chain connects TRBV7-9 to TRBJ2-7; 7 nucleotides align to TRBD1. The germline V gene encodes CDR1 SEHNR and CDR2 FQNEAQ (reference sequence). The CDR3 has 15 amino acids. Trimming took 2 bases from V and 3 from J; bases not matched to a gene: 7. The CDR3 loop reads CASSLRGQSIYEQYF. The CDR3 DNA reads TGTGCCAGCAGCTTAAGGGGACAGTCGATCTACGAGCAGTACTTC.

In DNA, the CDR3 is TGTGCCAGCAGTTACTCCGGCGTGAGGGCGTACAATGAGCAGTTCTTC. Amino acids: CASSYSGVRAYNEQFF. The chain is built from TRBV6-6 and TRBJ2-1; weak D call: TRBD2 (5 bases). Looked up from germline, CDR1 is MNHNY and CDR2 is SVGAGI (reference sequence). The CDR3 loop spans 16 amino acids. The V and J ends lost 0 bases and 4 bases respectively, with 13 bases between them.

The chain couples TRBV5-1 to TRBJ2-7; 15 nucleotides match TRBD2. Germline lookup yields CDR1 SGHRS and CDR2 YFSETQ. After removal of 4 bases from V and 0 bases from J, the junction contained 11 bases not matched to a gene. This CDR3 is built from 19 residues. As DNA, the CDR3 is TGCGCCAGCAGCGGAGGGACTAGCGGGGGGCGGACCAGCTCCTACGAGCAGTACTTC. It is translated as CASSGGTSGGRTSSYEQYF.

This rearrangement joins TRBV18 to TRBJ2-3; 7 bases agree with TRBD2. V was clipped by 6 bases and J by 4 bases; unmatched bases: 13. The CDR3 runs 16 residues. Germline-derived CDR1 and CDR2 are KGHSH and LQKENI. CDR3 nucleotides: TGTGCCAGCTCCCCTCGGCTAGCGGCAACTGCAGATACGCAGTATTTT. Translating it yields CASSPRLAATADTQYF.

J is TRBJ2-5 and V is TRBV18; the match to TRBD1 covers 7 bases. CDR1 is KGHSH, CDR2 LQKENI, per germline. The CDR3 contains 13 residues. Trimming took 6 bases from V and 5 from J; bases not matched to a gene: 6. The CDR3 DNA follows: TGTGCCAGCTCCCCCAACAGGGGTGAGACCCAGTACTTC. It yields the protein CASSPNRGETQYF.

The rearrangement links TRBV7-3 to TRBJ2-5; 9 bases agree with TRBD2. CDR3 length equals 16 residues. With V trimmed by 5 bases and J by 2 bases, 9 bases remained unmatched. The germline V gene has CDR1 SGHTA and CDR2 FQGTGA. The CDR3 DNA follows: TGTGCCAGCAGCCGGACTAGCGAGGAGTTGCAAGAGACCCAGTACTTC. Translated: CASSRTSEELQETQYF. Together with reference TRBV7-3 and TRBJ2-5, the CDR3 gives the full variable domain: GAGVSQTPSNKVTEKGKYVELRCDPISGHTALYWYRQSLGQGPEFLIYFQGTGAADDSGLPNDRFFAVRPEGSVSTLKIQRTERGDSAVYLCASSRTSEELQETQYFGPGTRLLVL.